The source of this T cell receptor beta chain is a study of response to subunit inactivated influenza vaccine. In germline, CDR1 is LGHNA, CDR2 YNFKEQ. CDR3 size: 14 residues. The V and J ends lost 1 base and 8 bases respectively, with 9 bases between them. TCRdb fed the RT-PCR reads into MiXCR, producing one record per CDR3 protein. The sample records about 570,000 distinct CDR3 sequences, roughly 12% being singletons. This clonotype was counted between two and nine times. These data also formed part of another study, on T cells expressing NK-cell markers. That source adds: 5'RACE template switching with UMIs generated TCR beta cDNA. Dominant NKG2C+ clonotype frequencies of roughly 1.0-7.5% of CD8+ T cells were measured in over five donors.

The rearrangement links TRBV4-2 to TRBJ1-6; a weak D match, TRBD1 (6 bases). Material: PBMCs from blood, obtained on the day of vaccination. The TCR originated in a man aged 50 to 60 who received an inactivated influenza vaccine. In nucleotides, the CDR3 is TGTGCCAGCAGCCAAGGACAGGACCATTCACCCCTCCACTTT. It translates to CASSQGQDHSPLHF.